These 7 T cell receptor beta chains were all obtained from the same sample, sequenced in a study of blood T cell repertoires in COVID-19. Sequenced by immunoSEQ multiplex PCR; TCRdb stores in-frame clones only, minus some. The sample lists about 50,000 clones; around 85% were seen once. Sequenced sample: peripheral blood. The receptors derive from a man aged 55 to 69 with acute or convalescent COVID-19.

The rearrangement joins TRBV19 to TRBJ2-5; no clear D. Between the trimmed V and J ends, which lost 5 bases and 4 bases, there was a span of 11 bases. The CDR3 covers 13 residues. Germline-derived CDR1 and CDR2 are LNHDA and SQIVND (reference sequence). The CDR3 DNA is TGTGCCAGTAGTGGTGCTCTTAGAGAGACCCAGTACTTC. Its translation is CASSGALRETQYF. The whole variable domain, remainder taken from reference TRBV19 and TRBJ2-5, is DGGITQSPKYLFRKEGQNVTLSCEQNLNHDAMYWYRQDPGQGLRLIYYSQIVNDFQKGDIAEGYSVSREKKESFPLTVTSAQKNPTAFYLCASSGALRETQYFGPGTRLLVL.

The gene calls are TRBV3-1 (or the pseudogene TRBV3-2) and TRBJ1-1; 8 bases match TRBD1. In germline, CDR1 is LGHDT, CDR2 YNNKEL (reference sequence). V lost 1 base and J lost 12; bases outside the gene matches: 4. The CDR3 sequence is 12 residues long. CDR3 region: CASSQGDRFSFF. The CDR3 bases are TGTGCCAGCAGCCAAGGGGACAGGTTCTCTTTCTTT.

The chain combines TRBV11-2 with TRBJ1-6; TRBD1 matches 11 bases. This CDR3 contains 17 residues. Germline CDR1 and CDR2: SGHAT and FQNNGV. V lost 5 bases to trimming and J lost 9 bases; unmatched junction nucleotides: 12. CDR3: CASSMNPGQGGRSPLHF. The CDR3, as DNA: TGTGCCAGCAGCATGAATCCGGGACAGGGGGGACGTTCACCCCTCCACTTT.

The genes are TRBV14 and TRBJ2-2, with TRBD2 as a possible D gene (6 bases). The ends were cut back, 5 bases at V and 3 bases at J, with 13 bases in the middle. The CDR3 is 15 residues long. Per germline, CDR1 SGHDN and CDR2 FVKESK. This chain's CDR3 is CASSRRDSYTGELFF. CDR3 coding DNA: TGTGCCAGCAGCAGGCGGGACTCTTACACCGGGGAGCTGTTTTTT.

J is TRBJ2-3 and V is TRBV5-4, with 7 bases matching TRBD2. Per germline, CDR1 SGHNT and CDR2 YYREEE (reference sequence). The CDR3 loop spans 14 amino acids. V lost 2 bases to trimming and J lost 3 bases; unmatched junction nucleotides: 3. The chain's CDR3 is CASSLAGKTDTQYF. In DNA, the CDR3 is TGTGCCAGCAGCTTAGCGGGGAAGACAGATACGCAGTATTTT.

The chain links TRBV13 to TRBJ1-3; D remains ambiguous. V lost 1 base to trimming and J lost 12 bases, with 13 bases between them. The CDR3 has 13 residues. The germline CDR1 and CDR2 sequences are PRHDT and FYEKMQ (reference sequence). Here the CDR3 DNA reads TGTGCCAGCAGCTTAGATGGAGGCCGGAGCATATATTTT. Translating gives CASSLDGGRSIYF. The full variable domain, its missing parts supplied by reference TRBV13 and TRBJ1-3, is AAGVIQSPRHLIKEKRETATLKCYPIPRHDTVYWYQQGPGQDPQFLISFYEKMQSDKGSIPDRFSAQQFSDYHSELNMSSLELGDSALYFCASSLDGGRSIYFGEGSWLTVV.

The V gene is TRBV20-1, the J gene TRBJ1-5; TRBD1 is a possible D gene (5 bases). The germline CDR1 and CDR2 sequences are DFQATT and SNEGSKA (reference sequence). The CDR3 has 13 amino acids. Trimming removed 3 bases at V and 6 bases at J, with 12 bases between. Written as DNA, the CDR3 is TGCAGTGCTAGTCCCAGGGTAGGTCAGCCCCAGCATTTT. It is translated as CSASPRVGQPQHF.